The 13 T cell receptor beta chains below come from one sample, sequenced in a study of blood T cell repertoires in COVID-19. Assay: immunoSEQ multiplex PCR; the TCRdb copy retains only in-frame clones and omits some. The sample lists 100,000 to 150,000 clones, roughly 80% occurring once. Sequenced sample: PBMCs or T cells enriched from blood (not recorded which). These receptors were collected from a man between 40 and 49 years old with acute COVID-19.

The V call is TRBV24-1, the J call TRBJ1-1; possible D gene TRBD1, 6 bases. The V and J ends lost 6 bases and 1 base respectively, with 8 bases between them. This CDR3 has 13 residues. Germline V gene sequence: CDR1 KGHDR, CDR2 SFDVKD. The CDR3 protein is CATSTGTNTEAFF. The DNA for the CDR3 is TGTGCCACCAGTACAGGGACGAACACTGAAGCTTTCTTT.

In its sample, this clone was seen a few times. The chain has TRBV7-9 and TRBJ1-2, with TRBD1 matching over 9 bases. Trimming took 4 bases from V and 0 from J; bases not matched to a gene: 9. The germline gives CDR1 SEHNR, CDR2 FQNEAQ (reference sequence). This CDR3 region has 17 residues. The CDR3 nucleotides are TGTGCCAGCAGCTCAACCGGGACAGGGTGGACTAACTATGGCTACACCTTC. This sequence encodes CASSSTGTGWTNYGYTF.

The chain carries TRBV6-5 and TRBJ1-6, with no clear D. V was pared by 7 bases and J by 7 bases, with 17 bases between. The germline CDR1 and CDR2 sequences are MNHEY and SVGAGI. This CDR3 comprises 15 residues. The CDR3 sequence: CASIFDPGGNSPLHF. CDR3 DNA: TGTGCCAGCATCTTCGACCCGGGAGGGAATTCACCCCTCCACTTT.

V usage is TRBV7-9 and J usage is TRBJ1-1; no clear D gene. The length of the CDR3 is 12 residues. Germline CDR1 and CDR2: SEHNR and FQNEAQ (reference sequence). Trimming shortened V by 9 bases and J by 4 bases, and 12 bases separated the two germline ends. DNA for the CDR3: TGTGCCAGTAGTTCCCCGGGCACTGAAGCTTTCTTT. It translates to CASSSPGTEAFF.

The rearrangement uses TRBV7-9 and TRBJ2-3; TRBD1 matches at 8 bases. The CDR3 loop spans 16 amino acids. CDR1 is SEHNR, CDR2 FQNEAQ, per germline (reference sequence). The junction had 12 bases not matched to a gene; V was cut back by 6 bases and J by 4 bases. The CDR3 loop reads CASRSQGAGGADTQYF. The CDR3 bases are TGTGCCAGCAGATCTCAGGGGGCCGGAGGAGCAGATACGCAGTATTTT.

The table lists this clone with a count of one. This chain uses TRBV7-2 with TRBJ1-5, with 9 bases fitting TRBD1. There are 15 residues in the CDR3. V shed 3 bases, J shed 7 bases, and the junction held 7 bases outside the gene matches. Germline CDR1 SGHTA, CDR2 FQGNSA. The CDR3 sequence: CASSFTGGAGQPQHF. CDR3 sequence (DNA): TGTGCCAGCAGCTTTACAGGGGGCGCAGGGCAGCCCCAGCATTTT.

This chain connects TRBV18 to TRBJ1-2; TRBD1 aligns across 7 bases. The CDR3 runs 15 residues. The V segment lost 3 bases and the J segment 0 bases; nucleotides outside the gene matches: 4. CDR1 and CDR2 from the germline V gene are KGHSH and LQKENI. CDR3 sequence reads: CASSPRQGSNYGYTF. In DNA, the CDR3 is TGTGCCAGCTCACCCCGACAGGGTTCTAACTATGGCTACACCTTC.

The rearrangement links TRBV9 to TRBJ2-7; 11 positions match TRBD1. Germline V lookup: CDR1 SGDLS, CDR2 YYNGEE. The CDR3 has 15 residues. V trimming: 4 bases; J trimming: 3 bases; junction bases outside the gene matches: 6. For the CDR3, the DNA is TGTGCCAGCAGCTACGGGACAGGGGGTGTCTACGAGCAGTACTTC. Translating it yields CASSYGTGGVYEQYF.

The rearrangement links TRBV7-2 to TRBJ2-7; 12 nucleotides align to TRBD2. Germline V gene lookup returns CDR1 SGHTA and CDR2 FQGNSA. This CDR3 is built from 14 residues. V was clipped by 6 bases and J by 4 bases; unmatched bases: 4. The CDR3 DNA reads TGTGCCAGCAGTCGAGGACTAGCGGGATACGAGCAGTACTTC. Its protein is CASSRGLAGYEQYF.

The J gene is TRBJ2-6, the V gene TRBV6-5, with D possibly being TRBD1 (6 bases). Per the germline V gene, CDR1 is MNHEY and CDR2 is SVGAGI. V was trimmed by 5 bases and J by 2 bases, leaving 10 bases between them. The CDR3 spans 15 residues. The CDR3 coding sequence is TGTGCCAGCAGTCATACAGGGCCTGGGGCCAACGTCCTGACTTTC. This translates into CASSHTGPGANVLTF.

The rearrangement joins TRBV3-1 (or the pseudogene TRBV3-2) to TRBJ2-1, with D possibly matching TRBD1 (6 bases). V was pared by 4 bases and J by 5 bases, with 21 bases between. Germline CDR1 reads LGHDT; CDR2 reads YNNKEL (reference sequence). The CDR3 is 17 residues long. The CDR3 loop is CASSPYLVQGVDNEQFF. The CDR3 DNA follows: TGTGCCAGCAGCCCCTACCTGGTACAGGGCGTAGACAATGAGCAGTTCTTC.

This sequence joins TRBV2 and TRBJ2-1; weak D call: TRBD2 (6 bases). Germline loops: CDR1 SNHLY, CDR2 FYNNEI. This CDR3 region has 14 residues. The V end lost 7 bases, the J end lost 5 bases, and 15 bases lay between the germline ends. The CDR3 DNA follows: TGTGCCAGCACTAGGGACTCTACCAACAATGAGCAGTTCTTC. Its translation: CASTRDSTNNEQFF.

V and J are TRBV6-5 and TRBJ1-2; D possibly corresponds to TRBD1 (6 bases). Looked up from germline, CDR1 is MNHEY and CDR2 is SVGAGI. CDR3 size: 15 residues. V was trimmed by 5 bases and J by 1 base, leaving 14 bases between them. This chain's CDR3 is CASSTTGHLNYGYTF. The CDR3 DNA sequence: TGTGCCAGCAGTACTACGGGACACCTTAACTATGGCTACACCTTC.